This T cell receptor (beta chain) was retrieved from a study of T cell clones after liver transplantation. Clones were read by immunoSEQ multiplex PCR, and TCRdb kept only the in-frame ones, dropping some. The sample records 50,000 to 70,000 clones, around 70% being singletons. Germline V gives CDR1 LGHNT, CDR2 FRNRAP. The CDR3 totals 13 residues. V lost 6 bases, J lost 2 bases, and 9 bases lay in between. This clone was detected a few times. The origin of this receptor is a human patient who received a liver transplant. Some of these T cells may belong to the graft donor. The material was CD4+ T cells from blood, obtained at the roughly 15-month timepoint. The chain uses TRBV12-5 and TRBJ2-3; D possibly corresponds to TRBD1 (5 bases). This CDR3 is CASGLGATDTQYF. The CDR3 nucleotides are TGTGCTAGTGGCCTAGGGGCCACAGATACGCAGTATTTT.